The text below deals with one T cell receptor beta chain. By sample share, this clone is medium-sized (0.01 to 0.1%). Its antigen remains undetermined. No quality values exist for individual bases; no much larger clone is one base distant. The library was made by the immunoSEQ multiplex PCR assay. Per the original workflow: To diagnose cytomegalovirus status from the catalog of TCR beta chain sequences, a statistical classification framework was built. The immuneACCESS repertoire file appears here via TCRdb, limited to in-frame rearrangements. These files lack a portion of the clones; in checked studies, under half of the deficit traces to unresolved V genes, and the cause of the others is not known. V, J and clone size reflect that table, while D and trimming were determined from the DNA. The sample has about 130,000 clones on record, approximately 94% of them singletons. The ten largest clones capture around 1.7% of the sample.

The donors belonged to the validation cohort of roughly 120 subjects, which was separate from the roughly 700-subject first cohort. The data originate from a study of cytomegalovirus exposure and HLA in healthy donors (dated 2017 in TCRdb). Study-wide context: The 666 repertoires of the first cohort and the approximately 130 validation repertoires were produced on the same platform, according to a later analysis. Besides the first cohort of some 670 subjects, a separate validation cohort made up of over a hundred different subjects was used. To predict cytomegalovirus infection status, the study combined high-throughput TCR immunosequencing, statistical association of individual TCRs with disease status, and machine learning. The aim of the study was to test whether cataloging public T cell receptors could identify signatures of past pathogen exposure.

Here is what the overall study found, with its caveats: Subsequent analysis determined that TCRs grouped into clusters in the first cohort also showed a tendency toward co-occurrence across the 120 or so validation repertoires, and 94% of cluster scores exceeded 0. In vitro tests confirmed that a few of the cytomegalovirus-associated TCR beta chains recognize cytomegalovirus antigens. Most TCR sequences were observed very rarely across donors, whereas some public TCRs were present in many individuals. Cytomegalovirus status was reported to be diagnosed by the classifier with high specificity and sensitivity in both the original and validation cohorts. In the study, approximately 160 TCR beta chains were listed as associated with cytomegalovirus. A later analysis had no HLA typing for the validation cohort, so co-occurrence there was scored across all 130 or so repertoires. According to the authors, the approach could potentially be generalized to other disease states and immunological phenotypes.

The CDR3 measures 17 amino acids from cysteine to phenylalanine. The retained sequence is limited to the CDR3, 51 bases, with the frame set at the first base. Trimmed from V: 0 bases; trimmed from J: 3 bases; junction bases lacking a gene match: 8. The germline V gene encodes CDR1 LGHNA and CDR2 YSLEER. The origin of this receptor is a man aged 18-30 years in good health and CMV-seronegative. Sequencing was carried out using PBMCs. The V and J genes are TRBV4-3 and TRBJ2-3, with TRBD2 matching 8 junction bases. The CDR3 region has the sequence CASSQENSGSETDTQYF. The nucleotides read TGCGCCAGCAGCCAAGAAAACAGCGGGAGTGAGACAGATACGCAGTATTTT.